The 29 T cell receptor beta chains presented below share a single source sample, sequenced in a study of monozygotic twins with inflammatory bowel disease. TCRdb reprocessed the 5' RACE reads; each CDR3 protein has one entry and no DNA is given. This table lists 210,000 or so distinct CDR3 sequences. The sample comprised blood. These receptors were taken from a human donor with ulcerative colitis or Crohn's disease, or a healthy co-twin of an affected twin (not recorded which).

The chain is built from TRBV7-9 and TRBJ2-3; the D call from TCRdb, TRBD1, cannot be confirmed without DNA. The CDR3 totals 15 residues. Germline values: CDR1 SEHNR, CDR2 FQNEAQ (reference sequence). The chain's CDR3 is CASSSGQGEADTQYF.

The chain is built from TRBV11-2 and TRBJ2-1. The CDR3 is made up of 14 amino acids. Looked up from germline, CDR1 is SGHAT and CDR2 is FQNNGV. The CDR3 region is CASSLGVSYNEQFF.

V is TRBV20-1 and J is TRBJ2-5; the D call from TCRdb, TRBD1, cannot be confirmed without DNA. This CDR3 region has 13 residues. CDR1 is DFQATT and CDR2 is SNEGSKA in the germline V gene (reference sequence). The CDR3 spells CSANPPHGETQYF.

V usage is TRBV29-1 and J usage is TRBJ2-7; absent DNA, TCRdb's TRBD2 call cannot be checked. The CDR3 loop spans 17 amino acids. Per germline, CDR1 SQVTM and CDR2 ANQGSEA. The CDR3 reads CSAGDGAGTSGVREQYF.

The V call is TRBV4-2, the J call TRBJ1-2; without DNA, the TCRdb call of TRBD1 cannot be checked. This CDR3 spans 13 amino acids. Germline V CDR1 and CDR2: LGHNA, YNFKEQ. CDR3 sequence reads: CASSQGQNYGYTF.

V and J are TRBV5-1 and TRBJ1-2; the D call from TCRdb, TRBD1, cannot be confirmed without DNA. Germline V gene lookup returns CDR1 SGHRS and CDR2 YFSETQ. The CDR3 is 12 residues long. This chain's CDR3 is CASSIVPPGYTF.

The chain employs TRBV4-1 and TRBJ2-7; TCRdb lists TRBD1, though no DNA is available to test this call. Germline CDR1 reads MGHRA; CDR2 reads YSYEKL. The CDR3 has 13 amino acids. The CDR3 loop reads CASSQGGRFEQYF.

The gene calls are TRBV12-3 or TRBV12-4 and TRBJ2-3. This CDR3 region has 12 residues. The CDR3 loop is CASSKESDTQYF.

The chain links TRBV3-1 to TRBJ2-5; TCRdb proposes TRBD2, but this gene call is untestable without DNA. This CDR3 region has 18 residues. Per the germline V gene, CDR1 is LGHDT and CDR2 is YNNKEL (reference sequence). This CDR3 reads CASSQGWGLAGDQETQYF.

The chain recombines TRBV7-7 with TRBJ2-1. CDR1 is SSHAT and CDR2 is FNYEAQ in the germline V gene (reference sequence). There are 15 residues in the CDR3. CDR3 protein: CASSLTQNSYNEQFF.

The V call is TRBV5-1, the J call TRBJ1-2; TCRdb proposes TRBD1, but this gene call is untestable without DNA. This CDR3 comprises 13 residues. Germline values: CDR1 SGHRS, CDR2 YFSETQ. The CDR3 sequence is CASSFSGGDGYTF.

The V call is TRBV15, the J call TRBJ2-4; TCRdb names TRBD1, which stays unverified in the absence of DNA. This CDR3 spans 13 amino acids. CDR1 LNHNV and CDR2 YYDKDF come from the germline V gene (reference sequence). CDR3: CATEPGTQNIQYF.

This chain connects TRBV5-1 to TRBJ2-1; checking the TCRdb D call of TRBD1 is not possible without DNA. The CDR3 sequence is 14 residues long. Germline V lookup: CDR1 SGHRS, CDR2 YFSETQ. CDR3 protein: CASSRRGQEDEQFF.

This chain connects TRBV25-1 to TRBJ2-7; TCRdb's assignment of TRBD1 cannot be checked, as there is no DNA. This CDR3 comprises 14 residues. Germline assignment: CDR1 MGHDK and CDR2 SYGVNS. CDR3 loop: CASSPRDTAYEQYF.

The chain carries TRBV5-1 and TRBJ2-1; TCRdb's D gene call, TRBD1, goes unchecked for lack of DNA. Germline CDR1 SGHRS, CDR2 YFSETQ. CDR3 length: 14 residues. CDR3 protein: CASSPLGQGYEQFF.

The chain joins TRBV6-1 to TRBJ2-2; the TCRdb call, TRBD1, lacks DNA for checking. Germline values: CDR1 MNHNS, CDR2 SASEGT. The CDR3 runs to 14 residues. The CDR3 region is CASRRTGDTGELFF.

This chain joins TRBV12-3 or TRBV12-4 and TRBJ1-1. The CDR3 extends over 15 amino acids. The CDR3 sequence: CASSLKADMNTEAFF.

This chain links TRBV10-3 with TRBJ1-5. Germline assignment: CDR1 ENHRY and CDR2 SYGVKD. The CDR3 is made up of 15 amino acids. Here the CDR3 reads CAISDGANSNQPQHF.

This chain uses TRBV5-1 with TRBJ1-4. Germline CDR1 SGHRS, CDR2 YFSETQ. This CDR3 comprises 16 residues. CDR3 residues: CASSLGSGLATEKLFF.

The chain carries TRBV6-5 and TRBJ1-6. The germline CDR1 and CDR2 sequences are MNHEY and SVGAGI. The CDR3 runs to 19 residues. The CDR3: CASSYTFRGGDGYNSPLHF.

This chain links TRBV18 with TRBJ2-3. Germline CDR1 is KGHSH and CDR2 is LQKENI. The CDR3 covers 14 residues. The CDR3 loop reads CASSLGLGQDTQYF.

The chain joins TRBV12-3 or TRBV12-4 to TRBJ1-5; TCRdb lists TRBD1, though no DNA is available to test this call. The CDR3 consists of 15 residues. The CDR3 region is CASSLGTGNHQPQHF.

The chain employs TRBV5-6 and TRBJ2-7; TCRdb outputs TRBD1, but without DNA this stays unchecked. Germline CDR1 reads SGHDT; CDR2 reads YYEEEE. This CDR3 region has 14 residues. The CDR3 here is CASRNTGTSYEQYF.

The rearrangement joins TRBV5-1 to TRBJ2-1. CDR1 is SGHRS and CDR2 is YFSETQ in the germline V gene. This CDR3 has 16 amino acids. CDR3: CASSLGTAGAYNEQFF.

V gene TRBV11-2 combines with J gene TRBJ1-1; TCRdb outputs TRBD1, but without DNA this stays unchecked. Looked up from germline, CDR1 is SGHAT and CDR2 is FQNNGV. CDR3 length: 16 residues. The CDR3 reads CASSFPWGGRRAEAFF.

The chain recombines TRBV5-6 with TRBJ1-1; TCRdb gives TRBD1 as the D gene, but with no DNA this cannot be confirmed. CDR3 length: 14 amino acids. Germline V lookup: CDR1 SGHDT, CDR2 YYEEEE. CDR3: CASSFGQGGTEAFF. Filled out from reference TRBV5-6 and TRBJ1-1, the complete variable domain reads DAGVTQSPTHLIKTRGQQVTLRCSPKSGHDTVSWYQQALGQGPQFIFQYYEEEERQRGNFPDRFSGHQFPNYSSELNVNALLLGDSALYLCASSFGQGGTEAFFGQGTRLTVV.

The chain is built from TRBV20-1 and TRBJ1-2; TCRdb returns TRBD1, unconfirmable since there is no DNA. The CDR3 has 14 residues. The germline gives CDR1 DFQATT, CDR2 SNEGSKA (reference sequence). The CDR3 protein is CSASRSGTLEGYTF.

V usage is TRBV7-9 and J usage is TRBJ2-7; TCRdb picks TRBD1, but there is no DNA to check that call. This CDR3 has 15 residues. CDR1 and CDR2 (germline): SEHNR, FQNEAQ (reference sequence). The CDR3 protein is CVSSYPPGRSSEQYF.

V and J are TRBV4-3 and TRBJ2-1; the D gene TCRdb calls, TRBD2, cannot be checked with no DNA. CDR3 length equals 17 residues. Germline CDR1 LGHNA, CDR2 YSLEER. CDR3 sequence: CASSHSRLAGEWNEQFF.